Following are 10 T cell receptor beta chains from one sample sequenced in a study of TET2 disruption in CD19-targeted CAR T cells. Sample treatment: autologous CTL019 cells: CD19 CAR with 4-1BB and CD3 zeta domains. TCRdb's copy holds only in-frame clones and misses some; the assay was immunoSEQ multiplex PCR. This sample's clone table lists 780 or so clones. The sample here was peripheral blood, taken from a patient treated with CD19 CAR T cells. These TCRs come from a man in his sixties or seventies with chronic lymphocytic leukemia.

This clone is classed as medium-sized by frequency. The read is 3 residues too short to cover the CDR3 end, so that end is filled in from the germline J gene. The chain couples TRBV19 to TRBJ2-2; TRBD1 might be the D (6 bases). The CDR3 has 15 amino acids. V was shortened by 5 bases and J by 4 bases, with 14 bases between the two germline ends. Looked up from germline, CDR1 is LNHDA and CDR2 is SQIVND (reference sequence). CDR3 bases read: TGTGCCAGTAGTGAGACAGGAGGAGTCACCGGGGAG. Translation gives CASSETGGVTGE. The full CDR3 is CASSETGGVTGELFF. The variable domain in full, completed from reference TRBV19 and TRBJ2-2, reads DGGITQSPKYLFRKEGQNVTLSCEQNLNHDAMYWYRQDPGQGLRLIYYSQIVNDFQKGDIAEGYSVSREKKESFPLTVTSAQKNPTAFYLCASSETGGVTGELFFGEGSRLTVL.

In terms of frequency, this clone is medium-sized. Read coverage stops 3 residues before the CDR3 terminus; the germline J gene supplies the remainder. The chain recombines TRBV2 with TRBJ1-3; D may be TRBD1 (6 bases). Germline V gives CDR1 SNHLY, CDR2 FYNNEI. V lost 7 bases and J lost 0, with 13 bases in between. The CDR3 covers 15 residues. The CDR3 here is CASTPTGTSGNTIYF. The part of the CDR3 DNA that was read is TGTGCCAGCACCCCTACAGGGACCTCTGGAAACACC.

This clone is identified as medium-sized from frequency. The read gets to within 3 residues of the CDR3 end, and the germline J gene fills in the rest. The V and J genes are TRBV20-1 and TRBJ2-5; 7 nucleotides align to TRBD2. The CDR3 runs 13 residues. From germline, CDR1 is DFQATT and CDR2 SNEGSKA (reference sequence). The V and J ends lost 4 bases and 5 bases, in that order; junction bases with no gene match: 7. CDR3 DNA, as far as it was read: TGCAGTGCTAAAAGCGGGGATCTCGAGACC. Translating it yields CSAKSGDLET. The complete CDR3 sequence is CSAKSGDLETQYF.

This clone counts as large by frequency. The CDR3 DNA, read in part, is TGTGCCAGCAAAAGGGGGCAGGGGGCGAACACCGGGGAG. Translation gives CASKRGQGANTGE. The CDR3 in its entirety is CASKRGQGANTGELFF. The V and J genes are TRBV7-6 and TRBJ2-2; TRBD1 aligns across 7 bases. The CDR3 extends 3 residues past the end of the read, so its final part is completed from the germline J gene. Germline trimming cut 7 bases from V and 0 bases from J; bases unmatched to any gene: 8. Germline CDR1 reads SGHVS; CDR2 reads FNYEAQ. This CDR3 spans 16 amino acids.

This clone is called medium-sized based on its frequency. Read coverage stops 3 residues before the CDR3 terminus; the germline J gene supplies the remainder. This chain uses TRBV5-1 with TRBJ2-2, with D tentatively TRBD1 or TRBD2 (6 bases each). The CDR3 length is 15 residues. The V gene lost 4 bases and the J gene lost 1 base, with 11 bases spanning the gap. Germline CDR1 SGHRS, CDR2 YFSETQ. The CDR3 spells CASSQEGQNTGELFF. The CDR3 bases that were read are TGCGCCAGCAGCCAGGAGGGACAGAACACCGGGGAG.

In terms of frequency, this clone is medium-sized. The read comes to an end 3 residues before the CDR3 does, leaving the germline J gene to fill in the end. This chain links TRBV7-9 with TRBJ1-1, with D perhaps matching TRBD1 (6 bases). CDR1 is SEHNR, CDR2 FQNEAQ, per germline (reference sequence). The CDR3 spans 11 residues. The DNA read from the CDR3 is TGTGCCAGCAGTCCGGGGGGCGTA. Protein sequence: CASSPGGV. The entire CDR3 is CASSPGGVAFF.

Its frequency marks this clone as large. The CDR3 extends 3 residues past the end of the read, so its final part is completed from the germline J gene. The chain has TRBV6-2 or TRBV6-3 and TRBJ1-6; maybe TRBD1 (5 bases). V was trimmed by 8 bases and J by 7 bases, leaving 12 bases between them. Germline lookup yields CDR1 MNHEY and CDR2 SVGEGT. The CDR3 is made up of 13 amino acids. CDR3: CASGDSLNSPLHF. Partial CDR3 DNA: TGTGCCAGCGGGGACTCCTTGAATTCACCC.

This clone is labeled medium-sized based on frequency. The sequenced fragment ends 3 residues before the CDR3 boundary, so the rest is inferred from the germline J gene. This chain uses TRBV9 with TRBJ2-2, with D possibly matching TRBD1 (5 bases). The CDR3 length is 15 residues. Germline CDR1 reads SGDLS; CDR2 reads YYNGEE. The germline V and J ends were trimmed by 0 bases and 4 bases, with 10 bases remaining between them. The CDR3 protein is CASSVEGAGTGELFF. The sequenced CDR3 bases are TGTGCCAGCAGCGTAGAAGGGGCCGGCACCGGGGAG.

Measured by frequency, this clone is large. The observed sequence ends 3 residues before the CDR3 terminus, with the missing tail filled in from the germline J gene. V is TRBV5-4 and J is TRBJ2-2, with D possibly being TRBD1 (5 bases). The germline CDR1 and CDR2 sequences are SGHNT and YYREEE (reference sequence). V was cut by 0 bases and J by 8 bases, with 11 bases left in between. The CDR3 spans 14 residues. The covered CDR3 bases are TGTGCCAGCAGCTTGGCAGGGCTGGGGGGGGAG. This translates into CASSLAGLGGE. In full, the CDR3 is CASSLAGLGGELFF. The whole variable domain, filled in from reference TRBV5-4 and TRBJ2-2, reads ETGVTQSPTHLIKTRGQQVTLRCSSQSGHNTVSWYQQALGQGPQFIFQYYREEENGRGNFPPRFSGLQFPNYSSELNVNALELDDSALYLCASSLAGLGGELFFGEGSRLTVL.

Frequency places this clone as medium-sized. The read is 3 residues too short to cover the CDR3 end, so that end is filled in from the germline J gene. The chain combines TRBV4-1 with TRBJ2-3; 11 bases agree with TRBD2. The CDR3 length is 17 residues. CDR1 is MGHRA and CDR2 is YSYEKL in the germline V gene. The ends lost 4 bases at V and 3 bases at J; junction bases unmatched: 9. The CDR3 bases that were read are TGCGCCAGCAGCCGAGACCCTAGCGGGGGGACGACAGATACG. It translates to CASSRDPSGGTTDT. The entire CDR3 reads CASSRDPSGGTTDTQYF.